This T cell receptor (beta chain) derives from a study of CD8 T cells in ankylosing spondylitis. There are 14 residues in the CDR3. Germline CDR1 and CDR2: DFQATT and SNEGSKA (reference sequence). V lost 2 bases and J lost 5; bases outside the gene matches: 6. In this sample, this clonotype turned up many times. Quantitative barcoded 5'-RACE was used to prepare TCR beta libraries. MiXCR, applied by TCRdb to the 5' RACE reads, yields one record per CDR3 protein. This sample has around 140,000 distinct CDR3 sequences; around 10% occur once, and the top ten carry roughly 4.3%. The sequencing sample was made of blood, either unsorted or a sorted T cell fraction (not recorded which). The receptor's source is a female donor with ankylosing spondylitis or in good health (not recorded which). V and J are TRBV20-1 and TRBJ2-5, with 9 positions matching TRBD2. The DNA of the CDR3 is TGCAGTGCTAGACTAGCGGGAAGTCTGGAGACCCAGTACTTC. Translating gives CSARLAGSLETQYF.